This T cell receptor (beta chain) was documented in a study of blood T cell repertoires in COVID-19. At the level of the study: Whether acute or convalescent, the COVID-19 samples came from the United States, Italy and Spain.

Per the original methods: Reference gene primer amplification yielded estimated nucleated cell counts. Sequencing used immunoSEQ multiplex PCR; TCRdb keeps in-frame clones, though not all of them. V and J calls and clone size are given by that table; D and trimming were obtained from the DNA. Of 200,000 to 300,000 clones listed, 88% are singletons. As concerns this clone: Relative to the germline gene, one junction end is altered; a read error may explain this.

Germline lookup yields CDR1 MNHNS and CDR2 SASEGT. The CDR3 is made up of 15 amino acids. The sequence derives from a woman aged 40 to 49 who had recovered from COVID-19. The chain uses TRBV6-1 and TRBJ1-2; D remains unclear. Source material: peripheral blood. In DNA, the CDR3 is TGTGCCAGCAGTGAAGTCCCAGCGGCCGGCTATCGCTACACCTTC. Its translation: CASSEVPAAGYRYTF.